A selection of T cell receptor beta chains follows, all from one sample in a study of vaccination and CD4 T cells after COVID-19. TCRdb analysed the PCR reads with MiXCR anew, one entry per CDR3 protein. This table holds 11,000 or so distinct CDR3 sequences, approximately 53% found once. These receptors have no known antigen. Source material: CD4+ T cells from blood, cultured in vitro. The receptors derive from a human donor who had recovered from COVID-19. Each CDR3 is given with its conserved first and last residue. D genes are given only for firm matches. Some rows mark clone size as missing; the rest say once, few, many or name a class of expanded clone.

>NA|TRBJ2-5|NA|TRBV20-1
TGCAGTGCTAGAGATCAGGGTTTAGGGGGCCAGTACTTC
CSARDQGLGGQYF
>NA|TRBJ1-5|TRBD1|TRBV5-6
TGTGCCAGCAGCCAACAGGGGCGCGGTAGCAATCAGCCCCAGCATTTT
CASSQQGRGSNQPQHF
>few|TRBJ1-6|TRBD1|TRBV15
TGTGCCACCAGCGGTTACCGGGACAGGGCAAATTCACCCCTCCACTTT
CATSGYRDRANSPLHF
>NA|TRBJ2-2|NA|TRBV9
TGTGCCAGCAGCCCCCGAGGGGCGGACACCGGGGAGCTGTTTTTT
CASSPRGADTGELFF
>NA|TRBJ2-1|TRBD2|TRBV12-3/TRBV12-4
TGTGCCAGCACCTTCGGGGGGCGGGGGGCATCCTACAATGAGCAGTTCTTC
CASTFGGRGASYNEQFF
>NA|TRBJ1-2|NA|TRBV2
TGTGCCAGCACTTCACTCGGGGGACTCAGAAGTGGCTACACCTTC
CASTSLGGLRSGYTF
>NA|TRBJ1-1|NA|TRBV11-2
TGTGCCAGCAGCTTAGGGGGCAACACTGAAGCTTTCTTT
CASSLGGNTEAFF
>few|TRBJ2-1|NA|TRBV2
TGTGCCAGCAGTGATTTGCCTGCCAATGAGCAGTTCTTC
CASSDLPANEQFF
>few|TRBJ1-1|NA|TRBV5-1
TGCGCCAGCAGCTTGGGGGGTGTGTACACTGAAGCTTTCTTT
CASSLGGVYTEAFF
>NA|TRBJ2-7|TRBD2|TRBV18
TGTGCCAGCTCACCACCTAACCTAGCGGGATATAACGAGCAGTACTTC
CASSPPNLAGYNEQYF
>NA|TRBJ2-5|TRBD2|TRBV20-1
TGCAGTGCTAGACTGCCGGGGGGGCTCCGGGAGACCCAGTACTTC
CSARLPGGLRETQYF
>NA|TRBJ2-3|NA|TRBV6-5
TGTGCCAGCAGTTACCGAGTAATAGATACGCAGTATTTT
CASSYRVIDTQYF
>NA|TRBJ1-6|NA|TRBV27
TGTGCCAGCAGCCCCGGGACCTCCAGGGCACCCCTCCACTTT
CASSPGTSRAPLHF
>few|TRBJ1-4|NA|TRBV7-2
TGTGCCAGCAGCTTAGGGACAGCCGTTAATGAAAAACTGTTTTTT
CASSLGTAVNEKLFF
>NA|TRBJ2-2|NA|TRBV6-1
TGTGCCAGCAGTGCCGCCGCCAGACACACCGGGGAGCTGTTTTTT
CASSAAARHTGELFF
>NA|TRBJ2-7|NA|TRBV20-1
TGCAGTGCCCCAGCCCTCGCGGAAGCTAGGGCAGAGCAGTACTTC
CSAPALAEARAEQYF
>few|TRBJ1-2|NA|TRBV7-2
TGTGCCAGCAGCTTATTACGGGGGCCCCCCGATGGCTACACCTTC
CASSLLRGPPDGYTF
>once|TRBJ2-3|NA|TRBV2
TGTGCCAGCAGGTCCGGGCAGCTCCAGCGAGATACGCAGTATTTT
CASRSGQLQRDTQYF
>few|TRBJ1-2|NA|TRBV20-1
TGCAGTGCCCCGTGGGCAGGTGTTTATGGCTACACCTTC
CSAPWAGVYGYTF
>NA|TRBJ2-7|TRBD1|TRBV2
TGTGCCAGCACTCCAACGGGACAGGCCTACGAGCAGTACTTC
CASTPTGQAYEQYF
>NA|TRBJ2-3|TRBD1|TRBV10-3
TGTGCCATCAGTGAGGGAGGGACAGGGATCGGCACGCAGTATTTT
CAISEGGTGIGTQYF
>NA|TRBJ2-7|TRBD1|TRBV19
TGTGCCAGTAGTAGGGGGACAGGGATTTTGGCGTACGAGCAGTACTTC
CASSRGTGILAYEQYF
>NA|TRBJ2-2|NA|TRBV6-5
TGTGCCAGCAGTTACTCGATCGGGAAGAACACCGGGGAGCTGTTTTTT
CASSYSIGKNTGELFF
>few|TRBJ2-3|NA|TRBV20-1
TGCAGTGCTAGAGTTCCAGCGGGTTACACAGATACGCAGTATTTT
CSARVPAGYTDTQYF
>NA|TRBJ1-1|NA|TRBV20-1
TGCAGTGCCCCTTCGTTCCAGGGCCACACTGAAGCTTGCTTT
CSAPSFQGHTEACF
>NA|TRBJ2-1|NA|TRBV20-1
TGCAGTGCTCCAGATCCACCCGTTTACAATGAGCAGTTCTTC
CSAPDPPVYNEQFF
>once|TRBJ1-5|TRBD1|TRBV6-4
TGTGCCAGCAGCGAACAGGGGAATCAGCCCCAGCATTTT
CASSEQGNQPQHF
>NA|TRBJ2-7|NA|TRBV20-1
TGCAGTGCTTCCAGCCACCTCTACGAGCAGTACTTC
CSASSHLYEQYF
>NA|TRBJ2-5|TRBD1|TRBV29-1
TGCAGCGGTGAAGGGGGCAGCCAAGAGACCCAGTACTTC
CSGEGGSQETQYF
>NA|TRBJ1-2|NA|TRBV19
TGTGCCAGTAGTACAGGGGAAGCTAACTATGGCTACACCTTC
CASSTGEANYGYTF
>NA|TRBJ2-7|NA|TRBV6-1
TGTGCCAGCAGTGAGGTATCGGGATCCTTTCCGTACGAGCAGTACTTC
CASSEVSGSFPYEQYF
>NA|TRBJ2-1|TRBD2|TRBV6-4
TGTGCCAGCAGTGAATACCCCCTGTTCTTCGGGGGGGGTTACAATGAGCAGTTCTTC
CASSEYPLFFGGGYNEQFF
>NA|TRBJ2-3|TRBD1|TRBV20-1
TGCAGTGCTAGACGGCAGGGGGCCCCAGATACGCAGTATTTT
CSARRQGAPDTQYF
>few|TRBJ1-6|NA|TRBV6-5
TGTGCCAGCAGTTACTCCGGAGGTTCCTCCTCCTATAATTCACCCCTCCACTTT
CASSYSGGSSSYNSPLHF
>once|TRBJ2-7|NA|TRBV11-2
TGTGCCAGCAGCCCCCTTAGGGGGAACAGGGACCTCTACGAGCAGTACTTC
CASSPLRGNRDLYEQYF
>NA|TRBJ1-5|NA|TRBV6-1
TGTGCCAGCAGCATAGATCAGCCCCAGCATTTT
CASSIDQPQHF
>few|TRBJ2-3|NA|TRBV20-1
TGCAGTGCTAAACTGAGCAGGTCTAGCACAGATACGCAGTATTTT
CSAKLSRSSTDTQYF
>few|TRBJ1-5|NA|TRBV12-3/TRBV12-4
TGTGCCAGCAGTTTTGGGAGAACTCGGGGGCAGCCCCAGCATTTT
CASSFGRTRGQPQHF
>few|TRBJ1-6|TRBD1|TRBV20-1
TGCAGTGCAGGACAGGTCGGAAATTCACCCCTCCACTTT
CSAGQVGNSPLHF
>NA|TRBJ1-6|NA|TRBV9
TGTGCCAGCAGCGTAGACGGTCTCAGGAATTCACCCCTCCACTTT
CASSVDGLRNSPLHF
>NA|TRBJ2-5|NA|TRBV6-5
TGTGCCAGCAGTTACTCCGCTCCTGAAGAGACCCAGTACTTC
CASSYSAPEETQYF
>few|TRBJ2-3|NA|TRBV28
TGTGCCAGCAGCACCACGGGTCAGGATACGCAGTATTTT
CASSTTGQDTQYF
>once|TRBJ2-3|NA|TRBV6-2/TRBV6-3
TGTGCCAGCAGTCGGGGCTTTAGCGACACAGATACGCAGTATTTT
CASSRGFSDTDTQYF
>NA|TRBJ2-2|TRBD2|TRBV7-2
TGTGCCAGCAGTATAAGTGCGGGGAGCGGGAGGGGAACCGGGGAGCTGTTTTTT
CASSISAGSGRGTGELFF
>NA|TRBJ1-2|NA|TRBV20-1
TGCAGTGCCTACGCAGGGATCGATGGCTACACCTTC
CSAYAGIDGYTF
>NA|TRBJ2-2|NA|TRBV24-1
TGTGCCACCAGTGATTTGTCCGGGGAGCTGTTTTTT
CATSDLSGELFF
>NA|TRBJ2-2|TRBD2|TRBV4-2
TGTGCCAGCAGCCCTCGGGGGGGCCGGAACACCGGGGAGCTGTTTTTT
CASSPRGGRNTGELFF
>NA|TRBJ2-7|NA|TRBV7-2
TGCGCCAGCAGCCAAGAATTAGTGGGGGTTCCGGGGGAGCAGTACTTC
CASSQELVGVPGEQYF
>NA|TRBJ2-1|NA|TRBV6-2/TRBV6-3
TGTGCCAGCAGACCCGGTGGGGCCTACAATGAGCAGTTCTTC
CASRPGGAYNEQFF
>NA|TRBJ2-3|TRBD2|TRBV2
TGTGCCAGCAGGCCTGACGGGAGGTCCCAGAAACACACAGATACGCAGTATTTT
CASRPDGRSQKHTDTQYF
>NA|TRBJ2-7|TRBD2|TRBV6-1
TGTGCCAGCAGTCAAGCCGGGACTAACTACGGGCAGTACTTC
CASSQAGTNYGQYF
>few|TRBJ1-1|NA|TRBV6-1
TGTGCCAGCAGACCGGGACTAACTAAGAACACTGAAGCTTTCTTT
CASRPGLTKNTEAFF
>NA|TRBJ1-5|NA|TRBV2
TGTGCCAGCAGTGTAACGGCAGGGAGCCAGCCCCAGCATTTT
CASSVTAGSQPQHF
>NA|TRBJ1-5|NA|TRBV27
TGTGCCAGCAGTTCCCGTCGCTCGGGCAACAATCAGCCCCAGCATTTT
CASSSRRSGNNQPQHF